A selection of T cell receptor beta chains follows, all from one sample in a study of T cell responses to AZD1222 COVID-19 vaccine. Clones were read by immunoSEQ multiplex PCR, and TCRdb kept only the in-frame ones, dropping some. The table lists about 150,000 clones, 70% to 90% of them singletons, with about 14% in the top ten. The sequencing used peripheral blood, collected on day 0 of AZD1222 vaccination. The receptors stem from an adult in good health. CDR3s include the opening cysteine and the closing phenylalanine or tryptophan. The D gene is left open where the match is weak. Clone size is not always given. Where it is, it says once, few, many or a class for expanded clones.

j_call | v_call | clone_size | d_call | cdr3_aa | cdr3_nt
TRBJ2-2 | TRBV18 | NA | NA | CASSPEQVGGELFF | TGTGCCAGCTCACCGGAACAGGTTGGCGGGGAGCTGTTTTTT
TRBJ2-7 | TRBV7-2 | NA | NA | CASSSPPGSGSYEQYF | TGTGCCAGCAGCTCCCCCCCGGGCAGTGGGTCCTACGAGCAGTACTTC
TRBJ1-6 | TRBV19 | NA | NA | CASKDNRVKNSPLHF | TGTGCCAGTAAGGATAACAGGGTCAAGAATTCACCCCTCCACTTT
TRBJ2-5 | TRBV7-2 | NA | NA | CASSLDNQETQYF | TGTGCCAGCAGCTTAGACAACCAAGAGACCCAGTACTTC
TRBJ1-6 | TRBV5-1 | few | TRBD1 | CASSLDAETGGNSPLHF | TGCGCCAGCAGCTTGGACGCTGAGACAGGGGGGAATTCACCCCTCCACTTT
TRBJ1-2 | TRBV27 | once | TRBD1 | CASRRPGTGRYGYTF | TGTGCCAGCAGACGTCCCGGGACAGGACGCTATGGCTACACCTTC
TRBJ2-5 | TRBV5-8 | NA | TRBD1 | CASSPGTATQETQYF | TGTGCCAGCAGTCCCGGGACAGCCACTCAAGAGACCCAGTACTTC
TRBJ2-7 | TRBV6-5 | once | TRBD2 | CASRQSGGAHYEQYF | TGTGCCAGCAGACAGAGCGGGGGGGCCCACTACGAGCAGTACTTC
TRBJ1-3 | TRBV6-5 | NA | NA | CASSRDSGNTIYF | TGTGCCAGCAGCCGGGATTCTGGAAACACCATATATTTT
TRBJ2-2 | TRBV5-1 | NA | TRBD2 | CASSFGPTSGGTGELFF | TGCGCCAGCAGCTTCGGGCCCACTAGCGGGGGCACCGGGGAGCTGTTTTTT
TRBJ1-1 | TRBV19 | NA | TRBD1 | CASNQQGAGTEAFF | TGTGCCAGTAATCAACAGGGGGCTGGAACTGAAGCTTTCTTT
TRBJ1-4 | TRBV10-3 | once | NA | CAISGTGNEKLFF | TGTGCCATCAGTGGCACGGGTAATGAAAAACTGTTTTTT
TRBJ1-2 | TRBV4-1 | NA | TRBD1 | CASSLTFSGQGRGGYTF | TGCGCCAGCAGCCTGACCTTTTCAGGACAGGGGCGCGGTGGCTACACCTTC
TRBJ1-3 | TRBV4-2 | NA | NA | CASSHGRDGRNTIYF | TGTGCCAGCAGCCACGGGAGGGACGGGCGAAACACCATATATTTT
TRBJ1-2 | TRBV28 | NA | NA | CASRWAGLSYGYTF | TGTGCCAGCAGATGGGCAGGCCTCAGCTATGGCTACACCTTC
TRBJ2-1 | TRBV7-9 | NA | TRBD2 | CASRPPSGGPREQFF | TGTGCCAGCCGGCCCCCCAGCGGGGGGCCGCGTGAGCAGTTCTTC
TRBJ1-2 | TRBV6-5 | NA | NA | CASSLDSPYGYTF | TGTGCCAGCAGCCTGGACAGCCCCTATGGCTACACCTTC
TRBJ2-7 | TRBV7-9 | NA | NA | CASSLDGSYEQYF | TGTGCCAGCAGCTTAGACGGTAGCTACGAGCAGTACTTC
TRBJ1-3 | TRBV30 | NA | NA | CAWCMTHGNTIYF | TGTGCCTGGTGTATGACCCACGGAAACACCATATATTTT
TRBJ2-5 | TRBV28 | NA | NA | CASAQGQETQYF | TGTGCCAGCGCCCAGGGCCAAGAGACCCAGTACTTC
TRBJ2-5 | TRBV9 | NA | NA | CASSVVSSGETQYF | TGTGCCAGCAGCGTAGTGAGTAGCGGAGAGACCCAGTACTTC
TRBJ2-1 | TRBV29-1 | NA | TRBD2 | CSVTRTSGGLSSYNEQFF | TGCAGCGTTACCCGGACTAGCGGGGGGCTCAGCTCCTACAATGAGCAGTTCTTC
TRBJ1-2 | TRBV29-1 | NA | TRBD1 | CSVMDRGRGYTF | TGCAGCGTTATGGACAGGGGGCGAGGCTACACCTTC
TRBJ2-1 | TRBV2 | NA | TRBD1 | CASRIGTGGWDEQFF | TGTGCCAGCAGGATCGGGACAGGGGGATGGGATGAGCAGTTCTTC
TRBJ1-5 | TRBV19 | NA | NA | CASSMGGGPQPQHF | TGTGCCAGTAGTATGGGGGGGGGTCCTCAGCCCCAGCATTTT
TRBJ2-5 | TRBV10-3 | NA | NA | CAISEEGYAQETQYF | TGTGCCATCAGTGAGGAGGGCTACGCCCAAGAGACCCAGTACTTC
TRBJ1-4 | TRBV28 | NA | TRBD1 | CASKDRGRINEKLFF | TGTGCCAGCAAGGACAGGGGGCGGATTAATGAAAAACTGTTTTTT
TRBJ2-4 | TRBV9 | NA | NA | CASSVVGGRRDIQYF | TGTGCCAGCAGCGTAGTAGGCGGCCGAAGGGACATTCAGTACTTC
TRBJ1-2 | TRBV7-2 | once | NA | CASTLGSNYGYTF | TGTGCCAGCACTCTAGGGAGCAACTATGGCTACACCTTC
TRBJ1-2 | TRBV7-2 | NA | TRBD1 | CASSLDRGGYTF | TGTGCCAGCAGCCTGGACAGGGGTGGCTACACCTTC
TRBJ1-5 | TRBV5-1 | NA | TRBD1 | CASSLGPGQGDFSNQPQHF | TGCGCCAGCAGCTTGGGGCCGGGACAGGGGGATTTTAGCAATCAGCCCCAGCATTTT
TRBJ1-2 | TRBV24-1 | NA | TRBD1 | CATSDRQGNYGYTF | TGTGCCACCAGTGACCGACAGGGAAACTATGGCTACACCTTC
TRBJ1-5 | TRBV6-5 | few | NA | CASSYRRGGNQPQHF | TGTGCCAGCAGTTACAGGCGGGGAGGCAATCAGCCCCAGCATTTT
TRBJ2-5 | TRBV5-5 | NA | TRBD2 | CASSLGLAGMETQYF | TGTGCCAGCAGCCTGGGACTAGCGGGGATGGAGACCCAGTACTTC
TRBJ2-3 | TRBV5-1 | once | NA | CASSLGTSGGDTQYF | TGCGCCAGCAGCTTGGGTACCTCCGGAGGAGATACGCAGTATTTT
TRBJ1-1 | TRBV3-1/TRBV3-2 | NA | NA | CASSQHLGPAEAFF | TGTGCCAGCAGCCAACATTTAGGGCCGGCTGAAGCTTTCTTT
TRBJ2-3 | TRBV6-4 | NA | TRBD2 | CASSQLAGGTDTQYF | TGTGCCAGCAGCCAACTAGCGGGGGGCACAGATACGCAGTATTTT
TRBJ1-2 | TRBV28 | NA | NA | CASSSPSGGNYGYTF | TGTGCCAGCAGTTCCCCTTCCGGGGGAAACTATGGCTACACCTTC
TRBJ1-5 | TRBV19 | NA | TRBD1 | CASSIQGADQPQHF | TGTGCCAGTAGTATTCAGGGGGCAGATCAGCCCCAGCATTTT
TRBJ2-2 | TRBV7-3 | NA | NA | CASSFDSTGELFF | TGTGCCAGCAGCTTCGACTCGACCGGGGAGCTGTTTTTT
TRBJ1-2 | TRBV18 | NA | TRBD1 | CASSQDTGGYGYTF | TGTGCCAGCTCACAAGATACAGGGGGCTATGGCTACACCTTC
TRBJ1-1 | TRBV9 | NA | NA | CASSVVEGRTEAFF | TGTGCCAGCAGCGTAGTAGAAGGGCGCACTGAAGCTTTCTTT
TRBJ1-5 | TRBV18 | NA | NA | CASSEGFQGQPQHF | TGTGCCAGCTCAGAAGGGTTTCAAGGTCAGCCCCAGCATTTT
TRBJ1-2 | TRBV5-4 | NA | NA | CASSSRGVGYGYTF | TGTGCCAGCAGCTCGCGGGGGGTTGGCTATGGCTACACCTTC
TRBJ2-3 | TRBV5-4 | NA | NA | CASSLEDTQYF | TGTGCCAGCAGCTTGGAAGATACGCAGTATTTT
TRBJ2-5 | TRBV6-2/TRBV6-3 | NA | NA | CASSSLTVGTKAQYF | TGTGCCAGCAGTTCCTTAACGGTCGGGACGAAGGCCCAGTACTTC
TRBJ1-3 | TRBV2 | NA | NA | CASSEASETTIYF | TGTGCCAGCAGTGAAGCGTCAGAAACCACCATATATTTT
TRBJ2-3 | TRBV5-1 | NA | TRBD2 | CASSPGLVSTDTQYF | TGCGCCAGCAGCCCCGGACTAGTGAGCACAGATACGCAGTATTTT
TRBJ2-3 | TRBV6-5 | NA | NA | CASRMAGGADTQYF | TGTGCCAGCAGAATGGCCGGTGGGGCAGATACGCAGTATTTT
TRBJ1-5 | TRBV7-8 | NA | NA | CASSLGGSGYSNQPQHF | TGTGCCAGCAGCCTAGGGGGTTCCGGCTATAGCAATCAGCCCCAGCATTTT
TRBJ2-7 | TRBV28 | NA | NA | CASSLYGPAYEQYF | TGTGCCAGCAGTTTATACGGACCTGCCTACGAGCAGTACTTC
TRBJ1-2 | TRBV3-1/TRBV3-2 | few | NA | CASSPNPSYGYTF | TGTGCCAGCAGCCCAAACCCCAGCTATGGCTACACCTTC
TRBJ1-2 | TRBV28 | NA | NA | CASSFGGSGGYTF | TGTGCCAGCAGTTTTGGGGGATCGGGTGGCTACACCTTC
TRBJ2-1 | TRBV5-1 | NA | NA | CASSLGGQPDLSLYNEQFF | TGCGCCAGCAGCCTAGGTGGACAGCCGGACCTATCTCTATACAATGAGCAGTTCTTC
TRBJ1-1 | TRBV28 | NA | TRBD1 | CASQPGQSTEAFF | TGTGCCAGTCAACCGGGACAGAGCACTGAAGCTTTCTTT
TRBJ2-2 | TRBV19 | once | NA | CATLPGQTTSGELFF | TGTGCCACCCTACCAGGACAGACGACGTCCGGGGAGCTGTTTTTT
TRBJ1-2 | TRBV28 | NA | NA | CASNPGDRVYGYTF | TGTGCCAGCAACCCGGGGGATAGGGTCTATGGCTACACCTTC
TRBJ2-2 | TRBV5-4 | NA | TRBD2 | CASSPGTSGGAGTGELFF | TGTGCCAGCAGCCCCGGGACTAGCGGGGGGGCAGGCACCGGGGAGCTGTTTTTT
TRBJ2-2 | TRBV4-3 | NA | TRBD2 | CASSQVLAGGFTGELFF | TGCGCCAGCAGCCAAGTGTTAGCGGGGGGCTTCACCGGGGAGCTGTTTTTT
TRBJ1-2 | TRBV3-1/TRBV3-2 | NA | NA | CASSQLGDPGGYTF | TGTGCCAGCAGCCAACTAGGGGACCCAGGGGGCTACACCTTC